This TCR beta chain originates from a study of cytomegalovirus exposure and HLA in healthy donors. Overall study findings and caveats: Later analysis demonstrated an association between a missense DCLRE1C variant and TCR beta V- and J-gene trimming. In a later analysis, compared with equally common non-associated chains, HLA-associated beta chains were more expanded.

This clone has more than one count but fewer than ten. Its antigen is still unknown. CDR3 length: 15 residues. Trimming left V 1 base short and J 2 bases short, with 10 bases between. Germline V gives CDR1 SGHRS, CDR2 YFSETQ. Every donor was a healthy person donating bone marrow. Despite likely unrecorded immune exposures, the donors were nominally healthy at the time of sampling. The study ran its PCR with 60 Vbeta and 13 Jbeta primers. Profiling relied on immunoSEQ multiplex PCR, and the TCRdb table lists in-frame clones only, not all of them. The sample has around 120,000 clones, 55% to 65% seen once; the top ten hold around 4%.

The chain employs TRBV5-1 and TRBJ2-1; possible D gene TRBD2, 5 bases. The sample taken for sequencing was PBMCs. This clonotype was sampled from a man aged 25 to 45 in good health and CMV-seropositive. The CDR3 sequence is CASSLLAGAYNEQFF. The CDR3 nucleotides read TGCGCCAGCAGCTTGTTGGCGGGTGCCTACAATGAGCAGTTCTTC. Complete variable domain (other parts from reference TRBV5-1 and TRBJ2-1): KAGVTQTPRYLIKTRGQQVTLSCSPISGHRSVSWYQQTPGQGLQFLFEYFSETQRNKGNFPGRFSGRQFSNSRSEMNVSTLELGDSALYLCASSLLAGAYNEQFFGPGTRLTVL.